The 23 T cell receptor beta chains reported below all come from one sample, sequenced in a study of CD8+ T cells in alopecia areata. As the sequencing template, cDNA was produced by extracting RNA and reverse transcribing it. TCRdb keeps only in-frame clones here, not all; method: immunoSEQ multiplex PCR. The sample holds about 180,000 clones; around 64% are singletons and the top ten take about an eighth. Sequenced material: CD8+ T cells sorted from blood, taken at week 0. These receptors were collected from a human donor with alopecia areata.

The chain recombines TRBV29-1 with TRBJ2-7; D may be TRBD1 (6 bases). Between the trimmed V and J ends, which lost 0 bases and 5 bases, there was a span of 14 bases. The CDR3 contains 14 residues. Germline CDR1 reads SQVTM; CDR2 reads ANQGSEA. The CDR3 loop reads CSVEDQQGRNEQYF. The CDR3, as DNA: TGCAGCGTTGAAGATCAACAGGGCCGGAACGAGCAGTACTTC.

The chain recombines TRBV2 with TRBJ2-1, with D unresolved. The CDR3 totals 13 residues. The ends were cut back, 7 bases at V and 0 bases at J, with 7 bases in the middle. Germline lookup yields CDR1 SNHLY and CDR2 FYNNEI. CDR3 loop: CASMGFSYNEQFF. The CDR3 DNA is TGTGCCAGCATGGGTTTCTCCTACAATGAGCAGTTCTTC.

This clone was counted between two and nine times. An end of the junction differs from the germline gene, which may be a read error. The chain has TRBV29-1 and TRBJ2-1, with D possibly being TRBD1 or TRBD2 (6 bases each). CDR3 length: 14 residues. Looked up from germline, CDR1 is SQVTM and CDR2 is ANQGSEA. This CDR3 reads CSVFGGLSHNEQFF. The CDR3 coding sequence is TGCAGCGTTTTCGGGGGCCTCTCCCACAATGAGCAGTTCTTC.

This clone was seen a few times. The rearrangement links TRBV27 to TRBJ1-5; possible D gene TRBD1, 6 bases. CDR1 is MNHEY and CDR2 is SMNVEV in the germline V gene (reference sequence). The CDR3 is 14 residues long. Trimming left V 5 bases short and J 9 bases short, with 17 bases between. The CDR3 protein is CASSKQGGVWPQHF. The CDR3 DNA sequence: TGTGCCAGCAGTAAACAGGGAGGGGTGTGGCCCCAGCATTTT.

CDR3 amino acids: CSVIDSSGANVLTF. The CDR3 coding sequence is TGCAGCGTGATCGACAGCTCTGGGGCCAACGTCCTGACTTTC. The chain couples TRBV29-1 to TRBJ2-6, with D possibly matching TRBD1 (5 bases). Trimming took 6 bases from V and 0 from J, leaving 9 bases between them. CDR3 length: 14 residues. The V gene's germline CDR1 is SQVTM and CDR2 ANQGSEA.

V is TRBV6-1 and J is TRBJ2-3; perhaps TRBD1 as D (5 bases). The CDR3 is 15 residues long. Per the germline V gene, CDR1 is MNHNS and CDR2 is SASEGT. Trimming took 1 base from V and 1 from J, leaving 9 bases between them. CDR3 bases: TGTGCCAGCAGTGAAGGGGCCAGGGGCACAGATACGCAGTATTTT. This translates into CASSEGARGTDTQYF.

V usage is TRBV11-2 and J usage is TRBJ2-7; 10 nucleotides agree with TRBD1. Germline CDR1 and CDR2: SGHAT and FQNNGV. With 3 bases clipped from V and 2 bases from J, the junction kept 1 base outside the gene matches. The CDR3 covers 14 residues. CDR3: CASSFGTGAYEQYF. CDR3 DNA: TGTGCCAGCAGCTTCGGGACAGGGGCCTACGAGCAGTACTTC. Supplemented by reference TRBV11-2 and TRBJ2-7, the full variable domain reads EAGVAQSPRYKIIEKRQSVAFWCNPISGHATLYWYQQILGQGPKLLIQFQNNGVVDDSQLPKDRFSAERLKGVDSTLKIQPAKLEDSAVYLCASSFGTGAYEQYFGPGTRLTVT.

In the case of this clone: At one end the junction does not follow the germline gene, possibly because of a read error. This chain uses TRBV10-3 with TRBJ1-2; tentative D call: TRBD1 (5 bases). The germline CDR1 and CDR2 sequences are ENHRY and SYGVKD. This CDR3 is 14 amino acids long. The CDR3 DNA sequence: TGTGCCCTCAGCGGTGGGGGTTTCGGCTATGGCTACACCTTC. Its protein is CALSGGGFGYGYTF.

This clone was recorded a few times. The rearrangement uses TRBV13 and TRBJ1-2; TRBD1 agrees at 7 bases. J was trimmed by 4 bases and V by 4 bases; bases with no gene match: 3. The germline CDR1 and CDR2 sequences are PRHDT and FYEKMQ (reference sequence). The CDR3 length is 13 residues. The CDR3 coding sequence is TGTGCCAGCAGCTCCCGGGACAGCTATGGCTACACCTTC. Residues: CASSSRDSYGYTF.

The chain is built from TRBV2 and TRBJ2-7, with TRBD1 matching over 9 bases. J gave up 5 bases and V 3 bases, and 11 bases lay outside the gene matches. Germline V gene data show CDR1 as SNHLY and CDR2 as FYNNEI. This CDR3 contains 16 residues. The CDR3 DNA is TGTGCCAGCAGTGATTACCGGGACAGGGAGCCCGACGAGCAGTACTTC. Protein: CASSDYRDREPDEQYF.

The chain links TRBV5-1 to TRBJ2-1, with a tentative D call TRBD2 (5 bases). CDR1 SGHRS and CDR2 YFSETQ come from the germline V gene. Trimming cost V 4 bases and J 7 bases, with 6 bases left between them. This CDR3 comprises 11 residues. The CDR3 DNA reads TGCGCCAGCAGCGAGCGGAATGAGCAGTTCTTC. Residues: CASSERNEQFF.

The chain combines TRBV6-5 with TRBJ2-7; D may be TRBD1 or TRBD2 (5 bases each). This CDR3 is 14 amino acids long. The V gene's germline CDR1 is MNHEY and CDR2 SVGAGI. The ends were cut back, 5 bases at V and 2 bases at J, with 13 bases in the middle. Written as DNA, the CDR3 is TGTGCCAGCAGTCCGGGATTGGGACCCTACGAGCAGTACTTC. This sequence encodes CASSPGLGPYEQYF.

The chain is built from TRBV12-2 and TRBJ1-2. TRBV12-2 is a documented pseudogene. The CDR3 runs 18 residues. CDR3 residues: CASRFGWQTQTTNYGYTF. The DNA for the CDR3 is TGTGCAAGTCGCTTCGGATGGCAAACACAAACGACTAACTATGGCTACACCTTC.

The chain links TRBV4-2 to TRBJ1-1, with D perhaps matching TRBD1 (5 bases). This CDR3 spans 14 amino acids. V lost 0 bases and J lost 4, with 9 bases in between. In germline, CDR1 is LGHNA, CDR2 YNFKEQ. Here the CDR3 reads CASSQDRGVTEAFF. CDR3 nucleotide sequence: TGTGCCAGCAGCCAAGATAGGGGAGTCACTGAAGCTTTCTTT.

The rearrangement links TRBV12-5 to TRBJ2-5; D might be TRBD1 (6 bases). The germline V gene has CDR1 LGHNT and CDR2 FRNRAP. V was cut by 2 bases and J by 6 bases, with 13 bases left in between. CDR3 length: 14 amino acids. CDR3 coding DNA: TGTGCTAGTGGTTTGCTCCCGAGGGACAAGACCCAGTACTTC. This translates into CASGLLPRDKTQYF.

The chain uses TRBV15 and TRBJ2-1; D unresolved. The CDR3 sequence is 16 residues long. Germline loops: CDR1 LNHNV, CDR2 YYDKDF (reference sequence). V lost 3 bases and J 0 bases, leaving 12 bases between the germline ends. The CDR3 DNA reads as TGTGCCACCAGCAGCCCTACCACTCCCTCCTACAATGAGCAGTTCTTC. Its translation: CATSSPTTPSYNEQFF.

V is TRBV5-1 and J is TRBJ1-2; the match to TRBD1 covers 8 bases. The junction had 12 bases not matched to a gene; V was cut back by 0 bases and J by 5 bases. Germline-derived CDR1 and CDR2 are SGHRS and YFSETQ. The CDR3 consists of 17 residues. The CDR3 DNA reads TGCGCCAGCAGCTTGGAGGGACAGGCGGACGTAGATTATGGCTACACCTTC. This gives the protein CASSLEGQADVDYGYTF.

The chain couples TRBV29-1 to TRBJ2-2; the D is unclear. The CDR3 sequence is 13 residues long. Trimming cost V 7 bases and J 3 bases, with 12 bases left between them. Germline V gene sequence: CDR1 SQVTM, CDR2 ANQGSEA. The CDR3 loop is CSGGQRDTGELFF. Here the CDR3 DNA reads TGCAGCGGTGGGCAGCGCGACACCGGGGAGCTGTTTTTT.

CDR3: CASSLALGLGREQFF. The CDR3 coding sequence is TGTGCCAGCAGCTTAGCGCTGGGGTTGGGACGGGAGCAGTTCTTC. The chain couples TRBV7-9 to TRBJ2-1; TRBD1 or TRBD2 may be the D gene (5 bases each). The CDR3 has 15 residues. Germline assignment: CDR1 SEHNR and CDR2 FQNEAQ (reference sequence). V lost 0 bases and J lost 10, with 16 bases in between. The full variable domain, in which reference TRBV7-9 and TRBJ2-1 provide the parts outside the CDR3, is DTGVSQNPRHKITKRGQNVTFRCDPISEHNRLYWYRQTLGQGPEFLTYFQNEAQLEKSRLLSDRFSAERPKGSFSTLEIQRTEQGDSAMYLCASSLALGLGREQFFGPGTRLTVL.

This clone was detected only once. The chain recombines TRBV5-1 with TRBJ1-2, with D unclear. The CDR3 consists of 15 residues. V shed 0 bases and J shed 0 bases, with 9 bases lying between them. Germline values: CDR1 SGHRS, CDR2 YFSETQ. Written as DNA, the CDR3 is TGCGCCAGCAGCTTGGCTCGCGAGACTAACTATGGCTACACCTTC. Its translation is CASSLARETNYGYTF.

The J gene is TRBJ2-2, the V gene TRBV30; D may be TRBD1 (5 bases). The germline V and J ends were trimmed by 7 bases and 4 bases, with 10 bases remaining between them. The CDR3 sequence is 12 residues long. Germline values: CDR1 GTSNPN, CDR2 SVGIG (reference sequence). CDR3 amino acids: CAFDRFTGELFF. The CDR3, as DNA: TGTGCCTTCGACAGATTCACCGGGGAGCTGTTTTTT.

This clone was detected only once. The chain employs TRBV11-2 and TRBJ2-1; D unresolved. Germline loops: CDR1 SGHAT, CDR2 FQNNGV. The V gene lost 3 bases and the J gene lost 5 bases, with 8 bases spanning the gap. The CDR3 consists of 13 residues. CDR3 sequence (DNA): TGTGCCAGCAGCTTCGACACAGACAATGAGCAGTTCTTC. It specifies CASSFDTDNEQFF.

This clone was observed a few times. The chain uses TRBV7-9 and TRBJ1-1, with D unresolved. V was trimmed by 0 bases and J by 1 base, leaving 3 bases between them. The CDR3 has 13 amino acids. Germline V gene data show CDR1 as SEHNR and CDR2 as FQNEAQ (reference sequence). The chain's CDR3 is CASSLAGNTEAFF. In DNA, the CDR3 is TGTGCCAGCAGCTTAGCAGGGAACACTGAAGCTTTCTTT.